This T cell receptor (beta chain) derives from a study of blood T cell repertoires in COVID-19. As for the study in general: Acute-phase and convalescent COVID-19 samples originated in the United States, Italy and Spain. PBMCs, B-cell-depleted T cells, or T cells provided the cDNA or gDNA that made up the material.

Original processing notes: Estimation of nucleated cell counts relied on the amplification of reference gene primers. Profiled with immunoSEQ multiplex PCR; TCRdb holds only in-frame clones, not every one. That table supplies the V and J calls and clone size; D and trimming were determined from the DNA. This table holds around 200,000 clones, 86% found once. This clone was found once. This CDR3 has 13 amino acids. V was cut by 3 bases and J by 2 bases, with 7 bases left in between. CDR1 and CDR2 (germline): SNHLY, FYNNEI. The source is a man aged 70 or older with active or convalescent COVID-19. The chain couples TRBV2 to TRBJ2-5; a possible D gene is TRBD2 (6 bases). Material for sequencing was peripheral blood. In DNA, the CDR3 is TGTGCCAGCAGTGAGGGGACTCAAGAGACCCAGTACTTC. Residues: CASSEGTQETQYF.